This T cell receptor beta chain is from a study of blood T cell repertoires in COVID-19. Study-level background: The cDNA or gDNA used as material had been derived from T cells, B-cell-depleted T cells, or PBMCs.

The method was immunoSEQ multiplex PCR; TCRdb's version includes in-frame clones alone and lacks a portion of them. The sample includes around 95,000 clones, 81% of them seen just once. The CDR3 covers 15 residues. The junction had 4 bases not matched to a gene; V was cut back by 2 bases and J by 2 bases. Germline lookup yields CDR1 WSHSY and CDR2 SAAADI. The chain employs TRBV10-2 and TRBJ1-1; 8 bases agree with TRBD1. The specimen sequenced was peripheral blood. The sequence was obtained from a woman aged 80 or older with acute or convalescent COVID-19. In DNA form, the CDR3 reads TGCGCCAGCAGTGAGGGCGGACAGGGTAACACTGAAGCTTTCTTT. Translating it yields CASSEGGQGNTEAFF.